Listed here are 9 T cell receptor beta chains from one sample, sequenced in a study of a mutant IDH1 vaccine in newly diagnosed glioma. Time point reported: week 35, safety follow-up. Vaccinated patients received 300 ug of mutant IDH1 20-mer peptide per dose, with topical imiquimod. These receptors have no known antigen. Only in-frame clones appear in the TCRdb table, and some are missing; sequencing was by immunoSEQ multiplex PCR. The sample lists approximately 50,000 clones, roughly nine tenths occurring once. The starting material was PBMCs, obtained from a glioma patient whose treatment included an IDH1 peptide vaccine. These TCRs come from a man aged 35-49 years with glioma.

The rearrangement links TRBV7-6 to TRBJ1-4; TRBD1 is a possible D gene (6 bases). The CDR3 sequence is 15 residues long. Trimming shortened V by 5 bases and J by 2 bases, and 12 bases separated the two germline ends. Germline CDR1 is SGHVS and CDR2 is FNYEAQ. CDR3 coding DNA: TGTGCCAGCAGCACCCGGGACACCACTAATGAAAAACTGTTTTTT. This sequence encodes CASSTRDTTNEKLFF.

This chain joins TRBV7-3 and TRBJ2-7; D perhaps matches TRBD1 (6 bases). The CDR3 runs to 13 residues. Germline lookup yields CDR1 SGHTA and CDR2 FQGTGA. V lost 2 bases and J 6 bases, leaving 11 bases between the germline ends. CDR3: CASSLLGAGEQYF. DNA for the CDR3: TGTGCCAGCAGCTTACTGGGGGCGGGCGAGCAGTACTTC.

The rearrangement links TRBV4-1 to TRBJ2-7, with D unresolved. Germline-derived CDR1 and CDR2 are MGHRA and YSYEKL. The V end was cut by 3 bases, the J end by 0 bases, with 9 bases between. The CDR3 has 14 residues. CDR3 sequence: CASSQAALSYEQYF. In DNA, the CDR3 is TGCGCCAGCAGCCAGGCGGCGCTCTCCTACGAGCAGTACTTC.

In this sample, this clone is medium-sized (0.01 to 0.1%). The V call is TRBV5-1, the J call TRBJ2-3; D unresolved. The CDR3 totals 12 residues. CDR1 is SGHRS and CDR2 is YFSETQ in the germline V gene. V shed 0 bases and J shed 2 bases, with 1 base lying between them. CDR3 sequence: CASSLDTDTQYF. CDR3 nucleotide sequence: TGCGCCAGCAGCTTGGACACAGATACGCAGTATTTT. Based on the CDR3 plus reference TRBV5-1 and TRBJ2-3, the full variable domain is KAGVTQTPRYLIKTRGQQVTLSCSPISGHRSVSWYQQTPGQGLQFLFEYFSETQRNKGNFPGRFSGRQFSNSRSEMNVSTLELGDSALYLCASSLDTDTQYFGPGTRLTVL.

The chain links TRBV28 to TRBJ1-5; D gene unclear. Germline CDR1 is MDHEN and CDR2 is SYDVKM. The V and J ends lost 2 bases and 6 bases respectively, with 8 bases between them. The CDR3 loop spans 13 amino acids. CDR3 nucleotide sequence: TGTGCCAGCAGTTTACGGGGAAGTCAGCCCCAGCATTTT. Amino acids: CASSLRGSQPQHF.

The sample holds a few counts of this clone. V gene TRBV7-2 combines with J gene TRBJ2-5; 9 nucleotides line up with TRBD1. Germline CDR1 reads SGHTA; CDR2 reads FQGNSA. Trimming at V came to 3 bases and at J to 4 bases, leaving 0 bases not matched to a gene. The CDR3 consists of 13 residues. CDR3 in amino acids: CASSLGQGETQYF. As DNA, the CDR3 is TGTGCCAGCAGCTTGGGACAGGGAGAGACCCAGTACTTC.

CDR3 residues: CASRTPGQQETQYF. CDR3 bases: TGTGCCAGCAGAACACCGGGACAACAAGAGACCCAGTACTTC. The chain is built from TRBV7-2 and TRBJ2-5, with a weak D call TRBD1 (6 bases). This CDR3 has 14 residues. Germline V gene data show CDR1 as SGHTA and CDR2 as FQGNSA. V was shortened by 6 bases and J by 2 bases, with 13 bases between the two germline ends. Variable domain in full (rest from reference TRBV7-2 and TRBJ2-5): GAGVSQSPSNKVTEKGKDVELRCDPISGHTALYWYRQSLGQGLEFLIYFQGNSAPDKSGLPSDRFSAERTGGSVSTLTIQRTQQEDSAVYLCASRTPGQQETQYFGPGTRLLVL.

The V call is TRBV13, the J call TRBJ1-5; D unresolved. The CDR3 consists of 13 residues. Germline V gene sequence: CDR1 PRHDT, CDR2 FYEKMQ (reference sequence). V dropped 5 bases and J dropped 0 bases, with 5 bases sitting between them. CDR3 DNA: TGTGCCAGCAGCCTGGATAGCAATCAGCCCCAGCATTTT. This translates into CASSLDSNQPQHF.

This clone is a singleton in its sample. The chain employs TRBV9 and TRBJ1-1; no reliable D call. The CDR3 length is 15 residues. Germline V gene data show CDR1 as SGDLS and CDR2 as YYNGEE. Trimming took off 1 base at V and 3 bases at J, with 13 bases between the two ends. The CDR3 here is CASSVNWGADTEAFF. CDR3 sequence (DNA): TGTGCCAGCAGCGTAAATTGGGGTGCAGACACTGAAGCTTTCTTT.